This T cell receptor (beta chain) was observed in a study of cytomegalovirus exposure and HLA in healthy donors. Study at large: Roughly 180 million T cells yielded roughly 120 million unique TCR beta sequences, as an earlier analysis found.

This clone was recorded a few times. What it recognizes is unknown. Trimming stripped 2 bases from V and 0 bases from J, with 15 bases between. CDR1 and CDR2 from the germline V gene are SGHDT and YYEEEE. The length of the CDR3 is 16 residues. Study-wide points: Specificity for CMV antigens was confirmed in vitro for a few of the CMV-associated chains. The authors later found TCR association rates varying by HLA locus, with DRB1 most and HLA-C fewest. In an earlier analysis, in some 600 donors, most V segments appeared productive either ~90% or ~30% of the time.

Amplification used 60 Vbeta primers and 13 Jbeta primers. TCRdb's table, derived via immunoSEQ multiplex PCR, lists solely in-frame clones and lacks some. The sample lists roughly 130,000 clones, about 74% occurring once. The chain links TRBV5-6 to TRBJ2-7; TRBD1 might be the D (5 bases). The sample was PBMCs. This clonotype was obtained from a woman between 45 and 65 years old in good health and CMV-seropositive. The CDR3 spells CASSFYGRVGSYEQYF. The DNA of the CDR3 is TGTGCCAGCAGCTTTTACGGCAGGGTAGGCTCCTACGAGCAGTACTTC. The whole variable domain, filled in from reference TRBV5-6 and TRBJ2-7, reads DAGVTQSPTHLIKTRGQQVTLRCSPKSGHDTVSWYQQALGQGPQFIFQYYEEEERQRGNFPDRFSGHQFPNYSSELNVNALLLGDSALYLCASSFYGRVGSYEQYFGPGTRLTVT.